The T cell receptor beta chain described here comes from a study of cytomegalovirus exposure and HLA in healthy donors. CDR1 is ENHRY, CDR2 SYGVKD, per germline. This CDR3 has 15 amino acids. 60 Vbeta and 13 Jbeta primers were used in PCR. Clones were read by immunoSEQ multiplex PCR, and TCRdb kept only the in-frame ones, dropping some. The sample has 85,000 to 130,000 clones, approximately 81% seen once. This rearrangement joins TRBV10-3 to TRBJ2-5, with TRBD2 identical over 7 bases. The DNA matches TRBJ2-7 better at its end, which makes the J call doubtful. This clonotype was obtained from a female donor in good health and CMV-seropositive. The sample comprised PBMCs. The DNA of the CDR3 is TGTGCCATCAGTGAGTCGGGAGGGGCCTCCTACGAGCAGTACTTC. It translates to CAISESGGASYEQYF.